The entry that follows covers one T cell receptor beta chain sequence. Antigen specificity is unknown. This specimen belongs to a study of a mutant IDH1 vaccine in newly diagnosed glioma. Study summary: Most had both radiotherapy and temozolomide beforehand; others had only one.

This table comes from immunoSEQ multiplex PCR, and its TCRdb copy is limited to in-frame clones, with some not included. Among about 24,000 clones listed, 90% to 95% were seen once. The V end lost 5 bases, the J end lost 4 bases, and 14 bases lay between the germline ends. Per the germline V gene, CDR1 is SGHTA and CDR2 is FQGNSA. The CDR3 loop spans 14 amino acids. Study conclusions and caveats: Of all patients, roughly 93% showed vaccine-induced immune responses.

Time point meaning: baseline, week 1 (first vaccination visit). Treatment given: pre-vaccination baseline after standard-of-care therapy. The specimen comprised PBMCs, sampled from a glioma patient treated with radiotherapy, temozolomide or both. This sequence joins TRBV7-2 and TRBJ1-2; D gene unclear. This receptor was taken from a man aged 25 to 45 with glioma. In nucleotides, the CDR3 is TGTGCCAGCAGCCGGCGGGGAGGAAGCTATGGCTACACCTTC. This gives the protein CASSRRGGSYGYTF.